The 11 T cell receptor beta chains in this list originate from one sample, sequenced in a study of shared clonotypes between healthy human individuals. Profiled with immunoSEQ multiplex PCR; TCRdb holds only in-frame clones, not every one. This repertoire shows 2 million to 3 million clones, approximately 93% found once; its top ten account for more than 0.35%. Sequenced material: naive CD4+ T cells from PBMCs. The subset here: CD45RA+ positively selected. These receptors were obtained from a man aged 18 to 29 in good health. Some clones in this sample may be carry-over from other donors' samples.

The chain carries TRBV28 and TRBJ2-7, with TRBD1 matching 8 bases. The germline gives CDR1 MDHEN, CDR2 SYDVKM. The V and J ends lost 7 bases and 4 bases, in that order; junction bases with no gene match: 15. The CDR3 sequence is 16 residues long. The CDR3 DNA sequence: TGTGCCAGCATCACCGCCTCCGGGACAGGTCAATACGAGCAGTACTTC. Protein: CASITASGTGQYEQYF.

The gene calls are TRBV7-8 and TRBJ1-5, with D hard to call. The ends were cut back, 1 base at V and 5 bases at J, with 15 bases in the middle. The germline CDR1 and CDR2 sequences are SGHVS and FQNEAQ. CDR3 size: 16 residues. CDR3 sequence reads: CASSLEGRNLYQPQHF. In DNA form, the CDR3 reads TGTGCCAGCAGCTTAGAGGGCAGGAATCTATATCAGCCCCAGCATTTT.

This clone was recorded once. The V call is TRBV7-7, the J call TRBJ2-3; D gene uncertain. The CDR3 covers 14 residues. Deletions cut 5 bases from V and 4 bases from J, with 13 bases between. Per the germline V gene, CDR1 is SSHAT and CDR2 is FNYEAQ (reference sequence). The DNA for the CDR3 is TGTGCCAGCAGCAGTGGGGTGGGTGCAGATACGCAGTATTTT. The encoded protein is CASSSGVGADTQYF.

The CDR3 sequence is CASSAFSGISYEQYF. The CDR3 DNA is TGTGCCAGCAGTGCCTTCAGCGGGATTTCCTACGAGCAGTACTTC. The V and J genes are TRBV2 and TRBJ2-7; 7 bases agree with TRBD2. Trimming removed 4 bases from V and 1 base from J; junction bases left unmatched: 7. The CDR3 is made up of 15 amino acids. Germline V gene lookup returns CDR1 SNHLY and CDR2 FYNNEI.

The CDR3 sequence: CAISDRGSANTGELFF. In nucleotides, the CDR3 is TGTGCCATCAGTGATCGGGGCAGTGCGAACACCGGGGAGCTGTTTTTT. The chain uses TRBV10-3 and TRBJ2-2; D may be TRBD1 or TRBD2 (5 bases each). This CDR3 contains 16 residues. V was shortened by 3 bases and J by 0 bases, with 11 bases between the two germline ends. Germline CDR1 ENHRY, CDR2 SYGVKD.

The J gene is TRBJ2-7, the V gene TRBV6-1; 9 nucleotides agree with TRBD2. Germline loops: CDR1 MNHNS, CDR2 SASEGT. With 6 bases clipped from V and 5 bases from J, the junction kept 8 bases outside the gene matches. The CDR3 has 14 amino acids. CDR3 in amino acids: CASRVAGDFDEQYF. The CDR3 nucleotides read TGTGCCAGCAGGGTAGCGGGAGACTTCGACGAGCAGTACTTC.

V is TRBV29-1 and J is TRBJ1-2; 8 positions agree with TRBD1. V shed 4 bases and J 6 bases; nucleotides not matched to a gene: 7. The CDR3 spans 13 residues. The germline V gene has CDR1 SQVTM and CDR2 ANQGSEA. The CDR3 region is CSVVSQGADGYTF. DNA for the CDR3: TGCAGCGTTGTTAGCCAGGGGGCTGATGGCTACACCTTC.

The V call is TRBV29-1, the J call TRBJ2-1; D possibly corresponds to TRBD2 (5 bases). Trimming cost V 8 bases and J 5 bases, with 16 bases left between them. Looked up from germline, CDR1 is SQVTM and CDR2 is ANQGSEA. The CDR3 loop spans 13 amino acids. CDR3 nucleotides: TGCAGCACTGAGGACTTTCTGGACAATGAGCAGTTCTTC. Protein: CSTEDFLDNEQFF.

This CDR3 is CAISERKNTEAFF. The CDR3 bases are TGTGCCATCAGTGAGCGTAAAAACACTGAAGCTTTCTTT. This chain joins TRBV10-3 and TRBJ1-1, with D unclear. V lost 2 bases, J lost 2 bases, and 6 bases lay in between. From germline, CDR1 is ENHRY and CDR2 SYGVKD. The CDR3 loop spans 13 amino acids.

This clone was found once. The CDR3: CASSSPGQGAEKLFF. The CDR3 nucleotides are TGTGCCAGCAGCTCACCGGGACAGGGGGCGGAAAAACTGTTTTTT. V is TRBV7-2 and J is TRBJ1-4; TRBD1 matches at 12 bases. With 4 bases clipped from V and 8 bases from J, the junction kept 5 bases outside the gene matches. Germline V gene data show CDR1 as SGHTA and CDR2 as FQGNSA. The length of the CDR3 is 15 residues.

The rearrangement joins TRBV28 to TRBJ2-1; TRBD2 agrees at 8 bases. Germline CDR1 MDHEN, CDR2 SYDVKM. CDR3 size: 14 residues. Trimming took 5 bases from V and 6 from J; bases not matched to a gene: 6. This CDR3 reads CASSTSGLGNEQFF. CDR3 coding DNA: TGTGCCAGCAGTACTAGCGGACTGGGCAATGAGCAGTTCTTC.